This TCR beta chain was profiled in a study of T cell changes during pregnancy in multiple sclerosis. The data were produced by immunoSEQ multiplex PCR, yet TCRdb's version contains in-frame clones alone and is incomplete. The sample has tens of thousands of clones, 90% seen once. Per germline, CDR1 SGHNT and CDR2 YYREEE (reference sequence). V was shortened by 0 bases and J by 6 bases, with 9 bases between the two germline ends. The CDR3 has 13 amino acids. The receptor was derived from a female donor with multiple sclerosis, enrolled in a pregnancy study. This specimen was CD8+ T cells from peripheral blood mononuclear cells, taken in the first trimester of pregnancy. The rearrangement links TRBV5-4 to TRBJ1-2; D is uncertain. The CDR3 reads CASSLGSVDGYTF. The CDR3 DNA follows: TGTGCCAGCAGCTTGGGTAGTGTCGATGGCTACACCTTC.